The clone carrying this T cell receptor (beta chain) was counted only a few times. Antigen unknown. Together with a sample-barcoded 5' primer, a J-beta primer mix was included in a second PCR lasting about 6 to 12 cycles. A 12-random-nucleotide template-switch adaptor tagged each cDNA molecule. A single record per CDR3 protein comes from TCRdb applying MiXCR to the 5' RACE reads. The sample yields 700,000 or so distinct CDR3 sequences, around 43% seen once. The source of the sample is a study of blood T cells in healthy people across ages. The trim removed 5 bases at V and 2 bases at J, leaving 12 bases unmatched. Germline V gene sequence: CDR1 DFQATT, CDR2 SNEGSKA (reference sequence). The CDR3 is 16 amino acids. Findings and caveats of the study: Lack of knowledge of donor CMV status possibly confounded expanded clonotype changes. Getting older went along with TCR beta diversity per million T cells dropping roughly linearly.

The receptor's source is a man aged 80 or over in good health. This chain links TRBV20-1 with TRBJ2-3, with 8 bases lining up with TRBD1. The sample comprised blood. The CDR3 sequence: CSAETGGQGFTDTQYF. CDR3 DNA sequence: TGCAGTGCTGAAACCGGAGGACAGGGTTTCACAGATACGCAGTATTTT.